The 31 T cell receptor beta chains below were found in one sample sequenced in a study of PD-1 blockade in classical Hodgkin lymphoma. Sequencing used immunoSEQ multiplex PCR; TCRdb keeps in-frame clones, though not all of them. Of 49,000 or so clones listed, over 60% were seen once; the top ten hold about 20%. Each of the patients experienced relapse following autologous stem cell transplantation, and their brentuximab vedotin exposure differed. The sample consisted of peripheral blood mononuclear cells (PBMCs), taken before the second cycle of nivolumab. Source of these receptors: a human donor with classical Hodgkin lymphoma.

This clone was seen once. The chain uses TRBV27 and TRBJ2-7, with D maybe TRBD1 (5 bases). In germline, CDR1 is MNHEY, CDR2 SMNVEV (reference sequence). The CDR3 runs 14 residues. V lost 10 bases and J lost 3, with 19 bases in between. Here the CDR3 reads CATRFYDRSYEQYF. In DNA, the CDR3 is TGTGCCACCCGATTTTACGACAGAAGCTACGAGCAGTACTTC.

The chain is built from TRBV7-2 and TRBJ1-6, with D uncertain. Trimming removed 3 bases from V and 7 bases from J, with 7 bases in between. The CDR3 is 13 amino acids. Germline V CDR1 and CDR2: SGHTA, FQGNSA. As DNA, the CDR3 is TGTGCCAGCAGCTTGACGGGGAATTCACCCCTCCACTTT. Protein product: CASSLTGNSPLHF.

The rearrangement joins TRBV6-5 to TRBJ2-7, with 11 bases identical to TRBD2. Germline CDR1 and CDR2: MNHEY and SVGAGI. Trimming at V came to 2 bases and at J to 2 bases, leaving 2 bases not matched to a gene. The CDR3 runs 15 residues. This CDR3 reads CASSYGTSGTYEQYF. Written as DNA, the CDR3 is TGTGCCAGCAGTTACGGGACTAGCGGAACCTACGAGCAGTACTTC.

This clone appeared a single time. The chain has TRBV5-8 and TRBJ1-5; 7 bases agree with TRBD1. Looked up from germline, CDR1 is SGHTS and CDR2 is YDEGEE. CDR3 length equals 15 residues. With 5 bases clipped from V and 0 bases from J, the junction kept 5 bases outside the gene matches. The chain's CDR3 is CASSSGTDSNQPQHF. Here the CDR3 DNA reads TGTGCCAGCAGTTCCGGGACAGATAGCAATCAGCCCCAGCATTTT.

In nucleotides, the CDR3 is TGTGCCAGCAGCCAGCGGGGCCTCCAAGAGACCCAGTACTTC. This sequence encodes CASSQRGLQETQYF. The chain links TRBV7-9 to TRBJ2-5; 7 bases agree with TRBD2. Germline CDR1 SEHNR, CDR2 FQNEAQ (reference sequence). The trim removed 5 bases at V and 1 base at J, leaving 4 bases unmatched. This CDR3 comprises 14 residues.

The rearrangement uses TRBV7-3 and TRBJ2-5; D perhaps matches TRBD1 (5 bases). Between the trimmed V and J ends, which lost 5 bases and 5 bases, there was a span of 12 bases. Germline V lookup: CDR1 SGHTA, CDR2 FQGTGA. This CDR3 spans 13 amino acids. CDR3 region: CASSLGVKETQYF. The CDR3 DNA reads as TGTGCCAGCAGCCTAGGGGTTAAGGAGACCCAGTACTTC. The full variable domain, its missing parts supplied by reference TRBV7-3 and TRBJ2-5, is GAGVSQTPSNKVTEKGKYVELRCDPISGHTALYWYRQSLGQGPEFLIYFQGTGAADDSGLPNDRFFAVRPEGSVSTLKIQRTERGDSAVYLCASSLGVKETQYFGPGTRLLVL.

The gene calls are TRBV7-3 and TRBJ2-2, with a possible D match to TRBD2 (6 bases). This CDR3 contains 14 residues. V gave up 4 bases and J gave up 6 bases, with 12 bases separating them. Germline V gene sequence: CDR1 SGHTA, CDR2 FQGTGA. The CDR3 loop reads CASSSGTSAGELFF. DNA for the CDR3: TGTGCCAGCAGCTCCGGGACTTCAGCCGGGGAGCTGTTTTTT.

The chain couples TRBV7-3 to TRBJ2-1; D is perhaps TRBD1 (6 bases). The CDR3 is 19 residues long. With 2 bases removed from V and 2 bases from J, the gap between germline ends came to 22 bases. Germline-derived CDR1 and CDR2 are SGHTA and FQGTGA. The CDR3 coding sequence is TGTGCCAGCAGCTTACTGACTTTGGAAACCGGGACACCCTACAATGAGCAGTTCTTC. It translates to CASSLLTLETGTPYNEQFF.

V and J are TRBV6-5 and TRBJ2-7, with D perhaps TRBD1 (6 bases). The germline V and J ends were trimmed by 5 bases and 1 base, with 12 bases remaining between them. The CDR3 contains 14 residues. Looked up from germline, CDR1 is MNHEY and CDR2 is SVGAGI. The CDR3 region has the DNA TGTGCCAGCAGTGGGGGACATACATCCTACGAGCAGTACTTC. This encodes CASSGGHTSYEQYF.

The V gene is TRBV29-1, the J gene TRBJ1-1; D uncertain. CDR1 is SQVTM, CDR2 ANQGSEA, per germline. CDR3 length: 13 amino acids. Trimming cost V 6 bases and J 1 base, with 12 bases left between them. The CDR3 DNA is TGCAGCGTCGCCCGAGGATCGAACACTGAAGCTTTCTTT. Translated: CSVARGSNTEAFF. Full variable domain (remainder filled in from reference TRBV29-1 and TRBJ1-1): SAVISQKPSRDICQRGTSLTIQCQVDSQVTMMFWYRQQPGQSLTLIATANQGSEATYESGFVIDKFPISRPNLTFSTLTVSNMSPEDSSIYLCSVARGSNTEAFFGQGTRLTVV.

The CDR3: CASSPGFRHTF. The DNA for the CDR3 is TGTGCCAGCAGCCCGGGATTTCGACACACCTTC. The chain employs TRBV7-2 and TRBJ1-2; D ambiguous. This CDR3 has 11 residues. Trimming took 5 bases from V and 12 from J, leaving 13 bases between them. Germline V lookup: CDR1 SGHTA, CDR2 FQGNSA.

The chain joins TRBV5-1 to TRBJ1-6, with 7 bases lining up with TRBD1. This CDR3 is 15 amino acids long. Trimming at V came to 0 bases and at J to 7 bases, leaving 4 bases not matched to a gene. Germline lookup yields CDR1 SGHRS and CDR2 YFSETQ. CDR3 sequence (DNA): TGCGCCAGCAGCTTGGAGACAGGGAACAATTCACCCCTCCACTTT. Translated, it gives CASSLETGNNSPLHF.

This clone has just one count. The chain has TRBV6-5 and TRBJ1-4, with D uncertain. Trimming shortened V by 11 bases and J by 7 bases, and 17 bases separated the two germline ends. Germline V gene data show CDR1 as MNHEY and CDR2 as SVGAGI. The length of the CDR3 is 13 residues. The chain's CDR3 is CALAGRKGEKLFF. The CDR3 DNA reads as TGTGCCTTGGCCGGGAGGAAAGGTGAAAAACTGTTTTTT.

CDR3: CSVPGQGFYGYTF. The CDR3 DNA sequence: TGCAGCGTCCCGGGACAGGGGTTCTATGGCTACACCTTC. J is TRBJ1-2 and V is TRBV29-1; 10 bases are a match to TRBD1. The V gene's germline CDR1 is SQVTM and CDR2 ANQGSEA. Unmatched junction bases numbered 5, after V lost 6 bases and J lost 4 bases. The CDR3 contains 13 residues.

The CDR3 nucleotides read TGCGCCAGCAGCTTGGGGGGCGCGGGCACTGAAGCTTTCTTT. Its translation is CASSLGGAGTEAFF. The chain employs TRBV5-1 and TRBJ1-1; D may be TRBD1 (5 bases). CDR3 length equals 14 residues. The V and J ends lost 0 bases and 4 bases respectively, with 10 bases between them. Germline V CDR1 and CDR2: SGHRS, YFSETQ.

This clone was counted once. The chain employs TRBV6-1 and TRBJ1-4; D unclear. Per the germline V gene, CDR1 is MNHNS and CDR2 is SASEGT. The CDR3 covers 14 residues. V shed 4 bases and J shed 0 bases, with 6 bases lying between them. CDR3 region: CASSVGPTNEKLFF. The CDR3 nucleotides read TGTGCCAGCAGTGTCGGCCCAACTAATGAAAAACTGTTTTTT.

Only a few counts were recorded for this clone. This chain connects TRBV28 to TRBJ2-7; D call uncertain. The germline CDR1 and CDR2 sequences are MDHEN and SYDVKM. The CDR3 has 11 amino acids. The V and J ends lost 5 bases and 3 bases respectively, with 5 bases between them. CDR3 DNA sequence: TGTGCCAGCAGTGCCTACTACGAGCAGTACTTC. This encodes CASSAYYEQYF.

The rearrangement links TRBV19 to TRBJ2-1; 7 bases fit TRBD2. Germline CDR1 reads LNHDA; CDR2 reads SQIVND (reference sequence). Trimming took 5 bases from V and 4 from J; bases not matched to a gene: 8. This CDR3 is 15 amino acids long. CDR3 sequence: CASSRLAVIYNEQFF. CDR3 nucleotide sequence: TGTGCCAGTAGTCGCCTAGCGGTTATATACAATGAGCAGTTCTTC. The full variable domain, completed using reference TRBV19 and TRBJ2-1, is DGGITQSPKYLFRKEGQNVTLSCEQNLNHDAMYWYRQDPGQGLRLIYYSQIVNDFQKGDIAEGYSVSREKKESFPLTVTSAQKNPTAFYLCASSRLAVIYNEQFFGPGTRLTVL.

This chain links TRBV9 with TRBJ2-1; 8 positions match TRBD1. Per the germline V gene, CDR1 is SGDLS and CDR2 is YYNGEE. The CDR3 contains 15 residues. The V segment lost 5 bases and the J segment 3 bases; nucleotides outside the gene matches: 7. In DNA, the CDR3 is TGTGCCAGCAGTAAGGGACAGGAACTCTACAATGAGCAGTTCTTC. Translation gives CASSKGQELYNEQFF. Full variable domain (missing parts from reference TRBV9 and TRBJ2-1): DSGVTQTPKHLITATGQRVTLRCSPRSGDLSVYWYQQSLDQGLQFLIQYYNGEERAKGNILERFSAQQFPDLHSELNLSSLELGDSALYFCASSKGQELYNEQFFGPGTRLTVL.

The V gene is TRBV29-1, the J gene TRBJ2-1, with TRBD2 identical over 10 bases. The J segment lost 12 bases and the V segment lost 1 base, leaving 6 bases of the junction unmatched. The CDR3 is 13 amino acids. Germline-derived CDR1 and CDR2 are SQVTM and ANQGSEA. CDR3: CSVEGYGTSVQFF. CDR3 in DNA: TGCAGCGTTGAAGGGTATGGGACTAGCGTGCAGTTCTTC.

The chain carries TRBV19 and TRBJ1-1, with D tentatively TRBD1 (6 bases). The CDR3 runs 13 residues. V shed 5 bases and J shed 12 bases, with 19 bases lying between them. CDR1 LNHDA and CDR2 SQIVND come from the germline V gene (reference sequence). CDR3 amino acids: CASSGREGHQTFF. The CDR3 DNA is TGTGCCAGTAGTGGGAGAGAGGGACATCAAACTTTCTTT.

The CDR3 region is CASSPGQGAGTEAFF. In DNA form, the CDR3 reads TGCGCCAGCAGCCCTGGACAGGGGGCGGGAACTGAAGCTTTCTTT. The V call is TRBV4-1, the J call TRBJ1-1; 11 positions agree with TRBD1. The germline V gene encodes CDR1 MGHRA and CDR2 YSYEKL. The CDR3 is made up of 15 amino acids. V shed 4 bases and J 5 bases; nucleotides not matched to a gene: 6.

The V gene is TRBV9, the J gene TRBJ1-1; 10 bases align to TRBD1. Germline-derived CDR1 and CDR2 are SGDLS and YYNGEE. This CDR3 comprises 13 residues. The ends lost 7 bases at V and 1 base at J; junction bases unmatched: 1. Here the CDR3 reads CASGDRGNTEAFF. CDR3 bases: TGTGCCAGCGGGGACAGGGGGAACACTGAAGCTTTCTTT.

V and J are TRBV4-2 and TRBJ2-7, with TRBD2 as a possible D gene (6 bases). Trimming took 2 bases from V and 2 from J, leaving 13 bases between them. The CDR3 runs 15 residues. Germline CDR1 and CDR2: LGHNA and YNFKEQ. CDR3 residues: CASSQSGGPAYEQYF. In DNA, the CDR3 is TGTGCCAGCAGCCAATCCGGAGGGCCGGCCTACGAGCAGTACTTC.

This clone has more than one count but fewer than ten. The rearrangement uses TRBV6-5 and TRBJ1-6; 7 nucleotides match TRBD1. The ends lost 2 bases at V and 5 bases at J; junction bases unmatched: 6. This CDR3 is 16 amino acids long. Germline-derived CDR1 and CDR2 are MNHEY and SVGAGI. The CDR3 DNA reads as TGTGCCAGCAGTTACGGAGGGGGCAAGGATAATTCACCCCTCCACTTT. Translated: CASSYGGGKDNSPLHF.

The chain carries TRBV28 and TRBJ1-1; tentative D call: TRBD1 (5 bases). The V and J ends lost 5 bases and 7 bases respectively, with 8 bases between them. The CDR3 sequence is 11 residues long. Germline CDR1 reads MDHEN; CDR2 reads SYDVKM. CDR3 loop: CASSQGFEAFF. The CDR3 DNA follows: TGTGCCAGCAGTCAGGGATTTGAAGCTTTCTTT.

The chain couples TRBV7-8 to TRBJ1-5; 8 bases map to TRBD1. CDR1 and CDR2 from the germline V gene are SGHVS and FQNEAQ. The CDR3 loop spans 16 amino acids. Trimming took 1 base from V and 6 from J; bases not matched to a gene: 8. The CDR3 region is CASSLVGSGGAQPQHF. The CDR3 nucleotides are TGTGCCAGCAGCTTAGTAGGGTCAGGGGGCGCTCAGCCCCAGCATTTT.

The rearrangement uses TRBV19 and TRBJ2-7; 11 positions agree with TRBD1. The CDR3 loop spans 15 amino acids. J lost 5 bases, V lost 5 bases, and 8 bases had no gene match. Germline values: CDR1 LNHDA, CDR2 SQIVND (reference sequence). The DNA of the CDR3 is TGTGCCAGTAGTGAAAGGGACAGGGGGATCGACGAGCAGTACTTC. It specifies CASSERDRGIDEQYF.

This clone turned up a few times. The rearrangement links TRBV27 to TRBJ2-1, with D tentatively TRBD2 (5 bases). Germline CDR1 is MNHEY and CDR2 is SMNVEV (reference sequence). The length of the CDR3 is 14 residues. The V end lost 4 bases, the J end lost 0 bases, and 7 bases lay between the germline ends. The DNA for the CDR3 is TGTGCCAGCAGTTGGGAGAGCTCCTACAATGAGCAGTTCTTC. It encodes CASSWESSYNEQFF.

The J gene is TRBJ1-1, the V gene TRBV9; D is perhaps TRBD1 (6 bases). The germline V gene encodes CDR1 SGDLS and CDR2 YYNGEE. V was clipped by 0 bases and J by 3 bases, with 12 bases between them. The CDR3 sequence is 15 residues long. This CDR3 reads CASSVVGGPDTEAFF. The CDR3 DNA is TGTGCCAGCAGCGTAGTCGGGGGGCCGGACACTGAAGCTTTCTTT.

J is TRBJ1-1 and V is TRBV11-1; D possibly corresponds to TRBD1 (6 bases). V was trimmed by 7 bases and J by 6 bases, leaving 24 bases between them. Germline V gene data show CDR1 as SGHAT and CDR2 as FQDESV (reference sequence). The CDR3 has 16 residues. DNA for the CDR3: TGTGCCAGCACCTGGGGGCAGGGCGGAACAATTGCTGAAGCTTTCTTT. Its protein product is CASTWGQGGTIAEAFF.